A single sample is the source of the 17 T cell receptor beta chains below, sequenced in a study of blood T cell repertoires in COVID-19 (dated by TCRdb to the early 2020s). Library method: the immunoSEQ multiplex PCR assay. The source is immuneACCESS, and TCRdb retained only in-frame sequences with V and J called. Part of the clones is not carried over; for the studies checked, unresolved V genes explain less than half of this, and the remainder is unexplained. The sample table contains 60,000 to 70,000 clones; only one count was recorded for approximately 88% of them. Roughly 40% of the sample is held by the ten biggest clonotypes. The sample taken for sequencing was peripheral blood. The receptor set was obtained from a woman aged 55 to 70 with COVID-19, enrolled during active disease.

In DNA, the CDR3 is TGTGCCAGCAGTTCGACGACACAGGGGGCTATGCGAACCTTC. This translates into CASSSTTQGAMRTF. This rearrangement joins TRBV28 to TRBJ1-2; 9 positions match TRBD1. After removal of 4 bases from V and 14 bases from J, the junction contained 14 bases not matched to a gene. The CDR3 is made up of 14 amino acids. In germline, CDR1 is MDHEN, CDR2 SYDVKM.

The J gene is TRBJ1-4, the V gene TRBV7-9; no definite D call. The germline CDR1 and CDR2 sequences are SEHNR and FQNEAQ (reference sequence). V was clipped by 1 base and J by 0 bases, with 6 bases between them. The CDR3 has 15 amino acids. The CDR3 spells CASSLDSSTNEKLFF. The CDR3 DNA follows: TGTGCCAGCAGCTTAGACAGTTCAACTAATGAAAAACTGTTTTTT.

This clone was observed a few times. The chain has TRBV28 and TRBJ2-7; 10 bases fit TRBD1. The V gene end was trimmed by 5 bases and the J gene end by 0 bases; junction bases not matched to a gene: 7. Germline loops: CDR1 MDHEN, CDR2 SYDVKM. This CDR3 is built from 16 residues. This CDR3 is CASSTRGQGTSYEQYF. In DNA form, the CDR3 reads TGTGCCAGCAGTACCAGGGGACAGGGGACCTCCTACGAGCAGTACTTC.

The chain joins TRBV5-1 to TRBJ2-5; D may be TRBD2 (5 bases). Trimming left V 4 bases short and J 5 bases short, with 21 bases between. The V gene's germline CDR1 is SGHRS and CDR2 YFSETQ. This CDR3 region has 16 residues. The CDR3 DNA sequence: TGCGCCAGCAGCCCACCGATAGGAGGTGTTAAGGAGACCCAGTACTTC. Residues: CASSPPIGGVKETQYF.

The rearrangement uses TRBV18 and TRBJ2-7; D ambiguous. Trimming took 3 bases from V and 4 from J, leaving 7 bases between them. The length of the CDR3 is 12 residues. CDR1 and CDR2 from the germline V gene are KGHSH and LQKENI. The CDR3 bases are TGTGCCAGCTCACCCCTTTCTTACGAGCAGTACTTC. Translation gives CASSPLSYEQYF. Combining the CDR3 with reference TRBV18 and TRBJ2-7 gives the whole variable domain NAGVMQNPRHLVRRRGQEARLRCSPMKGHSHVYWYRQLPEEGLKFMVYLQKENIIDESGMPKERFSAEFPKEGPSILRIQQVVRGDSAAYFCASSPLSYEQYFGPGTRLTVT.

The rearrangement links TRBV3-1 (or the pseudogene TRBV3-2) to TRBJ2-2, with 7 nucleotides matching TRBD2. The CDR3 consists of 16 residues. Germline V CDR1 and CDR2: LGHDT, YNNKEL (reference sequence). Trimming cost V 5 bases and J 2 bases; bases outside gene matches: 8. The CDR3 loop is CASSAETSRNTGELFF. As DNA, the CDR3 is TGTGCCAGCAGCGCAGAGACTAGCCGAAACACCGGGGAGCTGTTTTTT.

The chain is built from TRBV3-1 (or the pseudogene TRBV3-2) and TRBJ2-5, with TRBD1 matching 7 bases. Germline trimming cut 1 base from V and 2 bases from J; bases unmatched to any gene: 4. This CDR3 is 15 amino acids long. Germline V gene data show CDR1 as LGHDT and CDR2 as YNNKEL (reference sequence). The CDR3 DNA reads TGTGCCAGCAGCCAAGCTGGGACAGAGCAAGAGACCCAGTACTTC. Encoded protein: CASSQAGTEQETQYF.

The gene calls are TRBV7-2 and TRBJ1-3; D might be TRBD1 (5 bases). Trimming left V 3 bases short and J 8 bases short, with 20 bases between. Germline V gives CDR1 SGHTA, CDR2 FQGNSA. The CDR3 is 16 residues long. CDR3 coding DNA: TGTGCCAGCAGCTTGGGGCGGAGCCGAGGTAGTCACACCATATATTTT. This sequence encodes CASSLGRSRGSHTIYF.

V and J are TRBV6-5 and TRBJ2-1, with unresolved D. V shed 3 bases and J shed 5 bases, with 8 bases lying between them. The germline CDR1 and CDR2 sequences are MNHEY and SVGAGI. The CDR3 has 13 amino acids. The CDR3 sequence: CASSYGLDNEQFF. The CDR3 DNA reads TGTGCCAGCAGTTATGGCTTGGACAATGAGCAGTTCTTC.

The rearrangement links TRBV10-3 to TRBJ2-3; 8 bases agree with TRBD2. Unmatched junction bases numbered 3, after V lost 8 bases and J lost 2 bases. CDR1 is ENHRY, CDR2 SYGVKD, per germline. This CDR3 contains 13 residues. CDR3 loop: CAIRTSFTDTQYF. The CDR3 nucleotides read TGTGCCATCCGGACTAGCTTCACAGATACGCAGTATTTT.

This clone was seen once. This chain links TRBV19 with TRBJ2-3; perhaps TRBD1 as D (5 bases). V lost 5 bases, J lost 4 bases, and 10 bases lay in between. CDR1 is LNHDA, CDR2 SQIVND, per germline (reference sequence). The CDR3 runs to 13 residues. CDR3 region: CASSPGHPDTQYF. As DNA, the CDR3 is TGTGCCAGTAGTCCAGGACACCCAGATACGCAGTATTTT.

The CDR3 is CSAISRDSTYGYTF. The CDR3 DNA follows: TGCAGCGCTATAAGTCGGGACAGCACCTATGGCTACACCTTC. This chain joins TRBV29-1 and TRBJ1-2; 7 bases line up with TRBD1. Germline V gene sequence: CDR1 SQVTM, CDR2 ANQGSEA. The ends lost 7 bases at V and 4 bases at J; junction bases unmatched: 12. The CDR3 consists of 14 residues.

V gene TRBV30 combines with J gene TRBJ2-1; the D gene is possibly TRBD1 (6 bases). CDR1 GTSNPN and CDR2 SVGIG come from the germline V gene (reference sequence). This CDR3 has 15 amino acids. Trimming removed 0 bases at V and 7 bases at J, with 16 bases between. CDR3 nucleotide sequence: TGTGCCTGGAGTGTAGTAGGGGGTTTGAGGAATGAGCAGTTCTTC. Translation: CAWSVVGGLRNEQFF.

The rearrangement uses TRBV4-1 and TRBJ2-7; a possible D gene is TRBD2 (5 bases). This CDR3 contains 13 residues. Germline V gene sequence: CDR1 MGHRA, CDR2 YSYEKL. Trimming stripped 1 base from V and 4 bases from J, with 8 bases between. CDR3 coding DNA: TGCGCCAGCAGCCAAGTACGAGGGTACGAGCAGTACTTC. As protein: CASSQVRGYEQYF.

This clone was counted once. The rearrangement uses TRBV29-1 and TRBJ2-3; tentative D call: TRBD2 (6 bases). CDR3 size: 13 residues. V was cut by 4 bases and J by 6 bases, with 14 bases left in between. CDR1 and CDR2 (germline): SQVTM, ANQGSEA. In nucleotides, the CDR3 is TGCAGCGTTGGAGTACGGGAGTTCGATACGCAGTATTTT. Translation gives CSVGVREFDTQYF.

The CDR3 loop is CASSEWSWNEQFF. CDR3 DNA sequence: TGTGCCAGCAGTGAATGGAGTTGGAATGAGCAGTTCTTC. V and J are TRBV2 and TRBJ2-1; no clear D gene. Germline CDR1 is SNHLY and CDR2 is FYNNEI. V was shortened by 2 bases and J by 7 bases, with 9 bases between the two germline ends. The CDR3 consists of 13 residues.

The chain combines TRBV24-1 with TRBJ2-2, with 11 nucleotides matching TRBD2. Per germline, CDR1 KGHDR and CDR2 SFDVKD. V lost 4 bases and J lost 1; bases outside the gene matches: 4. The CDR3 totals 17 residues. For the CDR3, the DNA is TGTGCCACCAGTGACTACGGGACTAGCGGGAACACCGGGGAGCTGTTTTTT. This encodes CATSDYGTSGNTGELFF.